This record concerns one T cell receptor beta chain sequence. This entry comes from a study of control samples from healthy donors and cancer patients. This CDR3 is built from 15 residues. The trim removed 1 base at V and 2 bases at J, leaving 2 bases unmatched. CDR1 is SGHRS and CDR2 is YFSETQ in the germline V gene. Sequencing was performed with immunoSEQ multiplex PCR; in TCRdb, only in-frame clones are kept and a portion is missing. The sample comprises over 150,000 clones, approximately 95% of which are singletons, and around 1.6% rests with the top ten. The sample comprised blood. The receptor was derived from a man younger than 30 in good health. The chain employs TRBV5-1 and TRBJ2-7, with 11 bases that match TRBD2. The CDR3 nucleotides read TGCGCCAGCAGCTTGACTAGCGGGGGAACCTACGAGCAGTACTTC. This codes for CASSLTSGGTYEQYF.